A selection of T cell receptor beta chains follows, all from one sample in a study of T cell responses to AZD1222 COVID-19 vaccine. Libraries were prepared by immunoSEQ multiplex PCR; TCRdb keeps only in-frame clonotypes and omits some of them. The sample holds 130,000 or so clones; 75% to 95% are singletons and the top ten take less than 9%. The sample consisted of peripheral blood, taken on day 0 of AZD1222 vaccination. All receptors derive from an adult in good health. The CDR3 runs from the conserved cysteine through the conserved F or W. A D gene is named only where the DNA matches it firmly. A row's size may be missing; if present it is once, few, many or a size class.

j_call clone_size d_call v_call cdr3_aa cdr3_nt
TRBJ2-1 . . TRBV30 CAWSGGGEQFF TGTGCCTGGAGTGGGGGCGGGGAGCAGTTCTTC
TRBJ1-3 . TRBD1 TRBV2 CASRGQGPGNTIYF TGTGCCAGCAGGGGACAGGGTCCCGGAAACACCATATATTTT
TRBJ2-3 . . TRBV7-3 CASSPGLGGDTQYF TGTGCCAGCAGCCCGGGACTTGGAGGAGATACGCAGTATTTT
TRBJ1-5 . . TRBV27 CASSNRDPNQPQHF TGTGCCAGCAGTAACCGGGACCCCAATCAGCCCCAGCATTTT
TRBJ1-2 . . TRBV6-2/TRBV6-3 CASSGLTDIYGYTF TGTGCCAGCAGTGGGTTGACAGACATCTATGGCTACACCTTC
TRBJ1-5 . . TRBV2 CASSGQGVEVRQPQHF TGTGCCAGCAGTGGGCAGGGAGTAGAGGTTCGACAGCCCCAGCATTTT
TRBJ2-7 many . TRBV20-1 CSAGGGRGYEQYF TGCAGTGCTGGTGGAGGACGGGGCTACGAGCAGTACTTC
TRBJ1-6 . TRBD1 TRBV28 CASSPPGQDNSPLHF TGTGCCAGCAGTCCCCCGGGACAGGACAATTCACCCCTCCACTTT
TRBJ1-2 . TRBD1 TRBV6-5 CASRRVQGFYGYTF TGTGCCAGCAGGCGGGTACAGGGGTTCTATGGCTACACCTTC
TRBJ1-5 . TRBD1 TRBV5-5 CASSLRDSYNQPQHF TGTGCCAGCAGCTTACGGGACAGCTACAATCAGCCCCAGCATTTT
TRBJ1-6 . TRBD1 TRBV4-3 CASSLTSGTDSPLHF TGCGCCAGCAGCCTCACCAGTGGGACAGATTCACCCCTCCACTTT
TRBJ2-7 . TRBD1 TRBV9 CASSVETGGSYEQYF TGTGCCAGCAGCGTAGAAACAGGGGGCTCCTACGAGCAGTACTTC
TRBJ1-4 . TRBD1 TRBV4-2 CASSQEGQVREKLFF TGTGCCAGCAGCCAAGAGGGACAGGTTAGAGAAAAACTGTTTTTT
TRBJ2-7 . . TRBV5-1 CASSLPGDEQYF TGCGCCAGCAGCTTACCGGGAGACGAGCAGTACTTC
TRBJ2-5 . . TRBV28 CASRGLTSAGRETQYF TGTGCATCAAGGGGCCTGACATCAGCCGGAAGGGAGACCCAGTACTTC
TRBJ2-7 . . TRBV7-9 CASSLRTHEQYF TGTGCCAGCAGCTTACGGACCCACGAGCAGTACTTC
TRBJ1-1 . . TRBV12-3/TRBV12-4 CASSPNTEAFF TGTGCCAGCTCGCCGAACACTGAAGCTTTCTTT
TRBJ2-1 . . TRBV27 CASSLAGGSSYNEQFF TGTGCCAGCAGTTTAGCAGGGGGGAGCTCCTACAATGAGCAGTTCTTC
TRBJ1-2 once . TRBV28 CASNDFIEGYGYTF TGTGCCAGCAACGACTTTATTGAGGGGTATGGCTACACCTTC
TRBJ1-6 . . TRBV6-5 CASSYSGANSPLHF TGTGCCAGCAGTTACTCGGGGGCGAATTCACCCCTCCACTTT
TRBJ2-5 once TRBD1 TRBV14 CASSLPWDRDIQETQYF TGTGCCAGCAGCCTTCCATGGGACAGAGATATCCAAGAGACCCAGTACTTC
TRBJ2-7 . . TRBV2 CASSEGVSYEQYF TGTGCCAGCAGTGAAGGAGTAAGCTACGAGCAGTACTTC
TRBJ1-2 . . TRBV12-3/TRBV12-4 CASSLPDLGYTF TGTGCCAGCAGTTTACCAGACCTGGGCTACACCTTC
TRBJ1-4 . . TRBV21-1 CASSRPGSRREKLFF TGTGCCAGCAGCCGACCCGGGTCCCGACGGGAAAAACTGTTTTTT
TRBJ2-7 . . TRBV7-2 CASSLVKVGAYEQYF TGTGCCAGCAGCTTAGTAAAGGTGGGGGCCTACGAGCAGTACTTC
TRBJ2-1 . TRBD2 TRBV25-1 CASSDSGLAGNRYNEQFF TGTGCCAGCTCAGATTCCGGACTAGCGGGCAATCGTTACAATGAGCAGTTCTTC
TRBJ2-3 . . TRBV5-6 CASSLFVSAGQGTDTQYF TGTGCCAGCAGCTTGTTTGTGTCGGCGGGACAAGGCACAGATACGCAGTATTTT